Shown below are 17 T cell receptor beta chains from a single sample sequenced in a study of blood T cell repertoires in COVID-19. Sequencing was performed with immunoSEQ multiplex PCR; in TCRdb, only in-frame clones are kept and a portion is missing. The data show roughly 350,000 clones, 75% to 90% seen once. The sequenced sample consisted of peripheral blood. The source is a young woman with acute or convalescent COVID-19.

This rearrangement joins TRBV9 to TRBJ2-5; 15 bases match TRBD2. The CDR3 contains 19 residues. With 0 bases clipped from V and 4 bases from J, the junction kept 10 bases outside the gene matches. Per the germline V gene, CDR1 is SGDLS and CDR2 is YYNGEE. CDR3 DNA: TGTGCCAGCAGCGTAGGTCTGGGACTAGCGGGAGGAGGTGGAGAGACCCAGTACTTC. It translates to CASSVGLGLAGGGGETQYF.

The chain has TRBV6-5 and TRBJ1-1, with D uncertain. Germline CDR1 MNHEY, CDR2 SVGAGI. This CDR3 comprises 12 residues. Trimming removed 6 bases at V and 1 base at J, with 6 bases between. CDR3 residues: CASRHGNTEAFF. In DNA form, the CDR3 reads TGTGCCAGCAGGCACGGGAACACTGAAGCTTTCTTT.

This chain links TRBV3-1 (or the pseudogene TRBV3-2) with TRBJ1-4, with TRBD1 matching 7 bases. From germline, CDR1 is LGHDT and CDR2 YNNKEL (reference sequence). The CDR3 contains 16 residues. Trimming removed 0 bases from V and 7 bases from J; junction bases left unmatched: 8. The CDR3 region is CASSQDAGRQGEKLFF. The DNA of the CDR3 is TGTGCCAGCAGCCAAGACGCCGGGAGACAGGGTGAAAAACTGTTTTTT.

The chain is built from TRBV6-4 and TRBJ2-1, with 8 bases identical to TRBD2. J was trimmed by 4 bases and V by 5 bases; bases with no gene match: 10. Germline V CDR1 and CDR2: MRHNA, SNTAGT. This CDR3 spans 16 amino acids. The CDR3 DNA is TGTGCCAGCAGTCAGGGAGGGGTAGCGGGATACAATGAGCAGTTCTTC. Its protein product is CASSQGGVAGYNEQFF.

In DNA form, the CDR3 reads TGTGCCAGCTCACCACCCGGACGGACTTCCTACGAGCAGTACTTC. This codes for CASSPPGRTSYEQYF. The gene calls are TRBV18 and TRBJ2-7, with D perhaps matching TRBD2 (5 bases). The CDR3 covers 15 residues. Trimming removed 0 bases from V and 1 base from J, with 10 bases in between. Germline CDR1 and CDR2: KGHSH and LQKENI.

The rearrangement uses TRBV5-8 and TRBJ1-2; tentatively, D is TRBD1 (5 bases). Germline V gene sequence: CDR1 SGHTS, CDR2 YDEGEE. There are 15 residues in the CDR3. The V and J ends lost 3 bases and 2 bases respectively, with 14 bases between them. The CDR3 loop reads CASSSRQGGNYGYTF. For the CDR3, the DNA is TGTGCCAGCAGCTCCAGGCAGGGAGGAAACTATGGCTACACCTTC. Full variable domain (remainder filled in from reference TRBV5-8 and TRBJ1-2): EAGVTQSPTHLIKTRGQQATLRCSPISGHTSVYWYQQALGLGLQFLLWYDEGEERNRGNFPPRFSGRQFPNYSSELNVNALELEDSALYLCASSSRQGGNYGYTFGSGTRLTVV.

This clone appeared a few times. The DNA for the CDR3 is TGTGCCACCAGTCGCCTCGGGGAGGGGAACTACGAGCAGTACTTC. It is translated as CATSRLGEGNYEQYF. The chain has TRBV24-1 and TRBJ2-7; TRBD2 aligns across 7 bases. CDR3 size: 15 residues. The germline V gene has CDR1 KGHDR and CDR2 SFDVKD. V shed 6 bases, J shed 3 bases, and the junction held 10 bases outside the gene matches.

This chain joins TRBV11-3 and TRBJ1-6; possible D gene TRBD1, 5 bases. The CDR3 extends over 15 amino acids. The ends were cut back, 4 bases at V and 10 bases at J, with 17 bases in the middle. Germline loops: CDR1 SGHNT, CDR2 YENEEA. Written as DNA, the CDR3 is TGTGCCAGCAGCTCTACGGGGGACTTAAGATCACCCCTCCACTTT. This encodes CASSSTGDLRSPLHF.

The chain combines TRBV10-3 with TRBJ1-1; tentatively, D is TRBD1 (5 bases). This CDR3 comprises 13 residues. Per germline, CDR1 ENHRY and CDR2 SYGVKD. V dropped 8 bases and J dropped 2 bases, with 12 bases sitting between them. CDR3 nucleotide sequence: TGTGCCATCGGCGAGACAGCTAACACTGAAGCTTTCTTT. The encoded protein is CAIGETANTEAFF.

The chain employs TRBV10-3 and TRBJ1-4; 9 bases fit TRBD1. Germline V lookup: CDR1 ENHRY, CDR2 SYGVKD. The CDR3 has 14 amino acids. J was trimmed by 4 bases and V by 6 bases; bases with no gene match: 3. As DNA, the CDR3 is TGTGCCATCAGGAAGACAGGGGGTAATGAAAAACTGTTTTTT. Its protein product is CAIRKTGGNEKLFF.

CDR3 sequence (DNA): TGCGCCAGCAGCTTGGATCGTAGTTCGGGTGGCTACACCTTC. It yields the protein CASSLDRSSGGYTF. V is TRBV5-1 and J is TRBJ1-2; D is unresolved. The CDR3 is 14 residues long. The V gene's germline CDR1 is SGHRS and CDR2 YFSETQ. Trimming removed 0 bases at V and 7 bases at J, with 13 bases between.

This chain joins TRBV5-1 and TRBJ1-2, with 7 bases matching TRBD1. The germline V gene encodes CDR1 SGHRS and CDR2 YFSETQ. The V gene end was trimmed by 4 bases and the J gene end by 4 bases; junction bases not matched to a gene: 4. The CDR3 is 13 amino acids. CDR3 in amino acids: CASSVGTAYGYTF. CDR3 in DNA: TGCGCCAGCAGCGTCGGGACAGCCTATGGCTACACCTTC.

This clone was recorded many times. The chain combines TRBV27 with TRBJ1-2, with D unclear. The CDR3 has 13 residues. Germline CDR1 and CDR2: MNHEY and SMNVEV (reference sequence). V dropped 3 bases and J dropped 2 bases, with 7 bases sitting between them. For the CDR3, the DNA is TGTGCCAGCAGTTTTGCACTGAACTATGGCTACACCTTC. This gives the protein CASSFALNYGYTF.

The chain employs TRBV5-1 and TRBJ2-1; weak D call: TRBD2 (6 bases). V was trimmed by 4 bases and J by 7 bases, leaving 21 bases between them. Germline V lookup: CDR1 SGHRS, CDR2 YFSETQ. The CDR3 covers 16 residues. The CDR3 DNA is TGCGCCAGCAGCGTTTCGCCGCCGGGAGAAGAGAATGAGCAGTTCTTC. This sequence encodes CASSVSPPGEENEQFF.

For this clone: This likely stems from a read error, as it lies one base from a far larger clone. This CDR3 is also generated by other DNA sequences in the sample. This chain connects TRBV5-1 to TRBJ2-5; tentative D call: TRBD1 (5 bases). Trimming took 0 bases from V and 2 from J, leaving 5 bases between them. Germline V CDR1 and CDR2: SGHRS, YFSETQ. The CDR3 consists of 13 residues. The CDR3 reads CASSLGQQETQYF. CDR3 sequence (DNA): TGCGCCAGCAGCTTGGGACAGCAAGAGACCCAGTACTTC.

The chain employs TRBV24-1 and TRBJ2-3; D is ambiguous. In germline, CDR1 is KGHDR, CDR2 SFDVKD. The V end lost 3 bases, the J end lost 4 bases, and 10 bases lay between the germline ends. CDR3 length equals 14 residues. CDR3 protein: CATSDTIVADTQYF. The CDR3 DNA follows: TGTGCCACCAGTGATACCATAGTAGCAGATACGCAGTATTTT.

Of note for this clone: Other DNA sequences in this specimen translate into the identical CDR3. The genes are TRBV7-3 and TRBJ1-1, with D tentatively TRBD1 (5 bases). V was clipped by 6 bases and J by 1 base, with 9 bases between them. Germline V gene lookup returns CDR1 SGHTA and CDR2 FQGTGA. The CDR3 runs to 13 residues. The CDR3 bases are TGTGCCAGCAGTTTACAGGAGAACACTGAAGCTTTCTTT. It encodes CASSLQENTEAFF.